This T cell receptor (beta chain) was found in a study of cytomegalovirus exposure and HLA in healthy donors. Study-wide results and limits: In an earlier analysis, productive rearrangement rates for most beta V segments clustered near 90% or 30%.

This CDR3 contains 16 residues. After removal of 5 bases from V and 3 bases from J, the junction contained 9 bases not matched to a gene. Germline values: CDR1 SGHAT, CDR2 FQDESV (reference sequence). Concerning this clone: Its antigen is currently unknown.

The PCR contained 60 Vbeta and 13 Jbeta primers. In the original processing: Later, about 80 million unique TCR beta chains were counted in an analysis, and some 11 million of them were shared. Generated by immunoSEQ multiplex PCR, the TCRdb table keeps only in-frame clones and is missing some. That table gives V, J and clone size, and the DNA gave D and trimming. In the table there are 100,000 or so clones, around 80% of which are singletons. J is TRBJ2-1 and V is TRBV11-1; 8 positions match TRBD1. Material: PBMCs. The origin of this receptor is a man aged 35-49 years in good health and CMV-seronegative. The CDR3 sequence: CASSTHGQGNYNEQFF. Here the CDR3 DNA reads TGTGCCAGCAGCACCCATGGACAGGGTAACTACAATGAGCAGTTCTTC.